Each of the 9 T cell receptor beta chains below was sequenced from the same sample in a study of T-cell reconstitution after alpha-beta-depleted transplantation in children. TCRbeta library construction was performed incorporating unique molecular identifiers. Using its own MiXCR run on the PCR reads, TCRdb lists one record per CDR3 protein. The table shows about 510,000 distinct CDR3 sequences, with approximately 10% occurring only once. Here the sequenced sample was PBMCs, mostly from graft donor cells, taken 180 days after TCRalphabeta/CD19-depleted stem cell transplant. The receptors originated from a female patient aged 2-15 years who had a stem cell transplant for aplastic anemia, so the T cells may come from the graft donor.

This clonotype was recorded at least ten times. V is TRBV9 and J is TRBJ2-5; D unclear. V was clipped by 4 bases and J by 13 bases, with 14 bases between them. Germline V lookup: CDR1 SGDLS, CDR2 YYNGEE. The length of the CDR3 is 11 residues. The CDR3 is CASSPRVAPYF. The CDR3, as DNA: TGTGCCAGCAGCCCCCGGGTGGCGCCGTACTTC. Supplemented by reference TRBV9 and TRBJ2-5, the full variable domain reads DSGVTQTPKHLITATGQRVTLRCSPRSGDLSVYWYQQSLDQGLQFLIQYYNGEERAKGNILERFSAQQFPDLHSELNLSSLELGDSALYFCASSPRVAPYFGPGTRLLVL.

The chain recombines TRBV3-1 with TRBJ1-5; no clear D. The V end was cut by 0 bases, the J end by 5 bases, with 5 bases between. The CDR3 consists of 13 residues. Germline lookup yields CDR1 LGHDT and CDR2 YNNKEL (reference sequence). The CDR3 sequence: CASSQDRYQPQHF. In nucleotides, the CDR3 is TGTGCCAGCAGCCAAGACAGGTATCAGCCCCAGCATTTT. Drawing the rest from reference TRBV3-1 and TRBJ1-5, the complete variable domain is DTAVSQTPKYLVTQMGNDKSIKCEQNLGHDTMYWYKQDSKKFLKIMFSYNNKELIINETVPNRFSPKSPDKAHLNLHINSLELGDSAVYFCASSQDRYQPQHFGDGTRLSIL.

The chain has TRBV25-1 and TRBJ2-1, with D uncertain. Germline CDR1 reads MGHDK; CDR2 reads SYGVNS. The V and J ends lost 6 bases and 8 bases respectively, with 11 bases between them. The CDR3 consists of 12 residues. In DNA, the CDR3 is TGTGCCAGCAGGACCTCGGCGTATGAGCAGTTCTTC. Translation: CASRTSAYEQFF.

This clonotype appeared a few times. The chain has TRBV7-9 and TRBJ1-5; possible D gene TRBD1, 6 bases. Between the trimmed V and J ends, which lost 0 bases and 2 bases, there was a span of 14 bases. CDR1 and CDR2 from the germline V gene are SEHNR and FQNEAQ (reference sequence). The CDR3 extends over 17 amino acids. CDR3 region: CASSLAGSGAGNQPQHF. The CDR3 DNA reads TGTGCCAGCAGCTTAGCGGGATCAGGGGCCGGCAATCAGCCCCAGCATTTT.

This clonotype has only a few counts. The genes are TRBV20-1 and TRBJ2-3, with TRBD2 as a possible D gene (6 bases). V was shortened by 6 bases and J by 3 bases, with 16 bases between the two germline ends. Germline CDR1 is DFQATT and CDR2 is SNEGSKA (reference sequence). This CDR3 region has 14 residues. DNA of the CDR3: TGCAGTGCCAAGACTAGATCGGTTACAGATACGCAGTATTTT. It translates to CSAKTRSVTDTQYF.

This clonotype was recorded a few times. V usage is TRBV27 and J usage is TRBJ1-5, with D maybe TRBD1 (5 bases). V shed 6 bases and J shed 7 bases, with 16 bases lying between them. This CDR3 spans 14 amino acids. From germline, CDR1 is MNHEY and CDR2 SMNVEV (reference sequence). The CDR3 coding sequence is TGTGCCAGCAGCTCTCTGGGACTTTCCCAGCCCCAGCATTTT. This translates into CASSSLGLSQPQHF.

This clonotype has just a few counts. The chain combines TRBV28 with TRBJ2-7; 7 bases are a match to TRBD1. The CDR3 loop spans 15 amino acids. Germline trimming cut 1 base from V and 0 bases from J; bases unmatched to any gene: 3. Germline V gene sequence: CDR1 MDHEN, CDR2 SYDVKM. In DNA, the CDR3 is TGTGCCAGCAGTTTATCGGACAGGATCTCCTACGAGCAGTACTTC. Translation gives CASSLSDRISYEQYF.

V gene TRBV6-4 combines with J gene TRBJ2-1; a weak D match, TRBD1 (5 bases). CDR1 and CDR2 from the germline V gene are MRHNA and SNTAGT. Trimming shortened V by 10 bases and J by 6 bases, and 19 bases separated the two germline ends. The CDR3 runs to 14 residues. CDR3 amino acids: CAIFQGGSCNEQFF. CDR3 coding DNA: TGTGCCATCTTCCAGGGTGGTTCTTGCAATGAGCAGTTCTTC.

This clonotype was seen many times. V usage is TRBV29-1 and J usage is TRBJ2-5; D is ambiguous. The CDR3 has 13 residues. Germline loops: CDR1 SQVTM, CDR2 ANQGSEA. V was clipped by 4 bases and J by 1 base, with 10 bases between them. Here the CDR3 DNA reads TGCAGCGTTGTTGAGGTGCCCCAAGAGACCCAGTACTTC. Its translation: CSVVEVPQETQYF.